The 21 T cell receptor beta chains presented below share a single source sample, sequenced in a study of T cells in Graves' hyperthyroidism and ophthalmopathy. RNA transcripts yielded amplified TCR beta CDR3 regions. A first-round RT-PCR of the TCR CDR3 used the HTBI primer set. Each CDR3 protein is one row after TCRdb ran MiXCR on the multiplex PCR reads. Of 300,000 to 450,000 distinct CDR3 sequences listed, roughly 15% are singletons. Sequencing used blood. Every receptor here comes from a woman aged 30 to 39 with Graves' ophthalmopathy.

The chain is built from TRBV29-1 and TRBJ1-1; 9 nucleotides align to TRBD1. The ends lost 7 bases at V and 4 bases at J; junction bases unmatched: 16. The CDR3 consists of 16 residues. Germline V gives CDR1 SQVTM, CDR2 ANQGSEA. In DNA, the CDR3 is TGCAGCGGATGGGACAGGGTAGGTCGGGGCGCCACTGAAGCTTTCTTT. This translates into CSGWDRVGRGATEAFF. Complete variable domain (other parts from reference TRBV29-1 and TRBJ1-1): SAVISQKPSRDICQRGTSLTIQCQVDSQVTMMFWYRQQPGQSLTLIATANQGSEATYESGFVIDKFPISRPNLTFSTLTVSNMSPEDSSIYLCSGWDRVGRGATEAFFGQGTRLTVV.

This clonotype was observed many times. This chain joins TRBV27 and TRBJ2-3; possible D gene TRBD2, 5 bases. CDR1 and CDR2 from the germline V gene are MNHEY and SMNVEV (reference sequence). This CDR3 region has 16 residues. Between the trimmed V and J ends, which lost 8 bases and 2 bases, there was a span of 20 bases. CDR3 sequence: CASSPPPRGHTDTQYF. The CDR3 nucleotides read TGTGCCAGCTCCCCTCCCCCCCGGGGTCACACAGATACGCAGTATTTT.

This clonotype was seen many times. This sequence joins TRBV3-1 and TRBJ2-5, with a tentative D call TRBD2 (5 bases). CDR3 size: 14 residues. The V gene lost 0 bases and the J gene lost 4 bases, with 9 bases spanning the gap. The V gene's germline CDR1 is LGHDT and CDR2 YNNKEL (reference sequence). CDR3 DNA sequence: TGTGCCAGCAGCCAAGATCCCAGCGGAGAGACCCAGTACTTC. This codes for CASSQDPSGETQYF.

This clonotype was observed many times. V is TRBV5-5 and J is TRBJ2-2, with 8 bases that match TRBD2. Germline loops: CDR1 SGHKS, CDR2 YYEKEE (reference sequence). The junction had 6 bases not matched to a gene; V was cut back by 2 bases and J by 6 bases. This CDR3 contains 15 residues. CDR3 coding DNA: TGTGCCAGCAGCTTCAATAGCGGGGTTGCCGGGGAGCTGTTTTTT. Its protein is CASSFNSGVAGELFF. Full variable domain (outside the CDR3, taken from reference TRBV5-5 and TRBJ2-2): DAGVTQSPTHLIKTRGQQVTLRCSPISGHKSVSWYQQVLGQGPQFIFQYYEKEERGRGNFPDRFSARQFPNYSSELNVNALLLGDSALYLCASSFNSGVAGELFFGEGSRLTVL.

This clonotype was counted ten times or more. CDR3 in DNA: TGTGCCAGCAGTTCCGGGTGGGACGAAGCTTTCTTT. Protein product: CASSSGWDEAFF. This rearrangement joins TRBV12-3 or TRBV12-4 to TRBJ1-1, with a weak D call TRBD1 (5 bases). V was pared by 4 bases and J by 8 bases, with 11 bases between. The CDR3 spans 12 residues.

This clonotype has only a few counts. The chain couples TRBV19 to TRBJ1-5, with TRBD1 matching over 9 bases. With V trimmed by 3 bases and J by 6 bases, 9 bases remained unmatched. The CDR3 contains 16 residues. Germline CDR1 LNHDA, CDR2 SQIVND (reference sequence). This chain's CDR3 is CASSIIPGQGFQPQHF. Written as DNA, the CDR3 is TGTGCCAGTAGTATCATCCCGGGACAGGGTTTTCAGCCCCAGCATTTT.

Only a few counts were recorded for this clonotype. The rearrangement links TRBV12-5 to TRBJ1-4; D gene unclear. Trimming pared 2 bases from V and 7 bases from J, leaving 8 bases between. Germline values: CDR1 LGHNT, CDR2 FRNRAP. This CDR3 has 13 amino acids. DNA of the CDR3: TGTGCTAGTGGTTTGTGGCGGGCTGAAAAACTGTTTTTT. As protein: CASGLWRAEKLFF.

The V call is TRBV28, the J call TRBJ2-5; 14 bases are a match to TRBD2. Germline V gene data show CDR1 as MDHEN and CDR2 as SYDVKM. This CDR3 spans 15 amino acids. J lost 14 bases, V lost 4 bases, and 12 bases had no gene match. The CDR3 spells CASSSSTSGGAVIYF. CDR3 bases: TGTGCCAGCAGTTCCTCGACTAGCGGGGGGGCCGTTATTTACTTC.

The chain has TRBV7-6 and TRBJ2-1; 15 nucleotides align to TRBD2. Trimming at V came to 7 bases and at J to 10 bases, leaving 5 bases not matched to a gene. Germline V gene sequence: CDR1 SGHVS, CDR2 FNYEAQ. The CDR3 length is 14 residues. DNA of the CDR3: TGTGCCAGCATCCCGGGACTAGCGGGGGGAGAGCAGTTCTTC. Its protein is CASIPGLAGGEQFF.

This clonotype was seen at least ten times. Written as DNA, the CDR3 is TGCAGCGCACCTGACAGGGGGCCATACAATGAGCAGTTCTTC. Translated: CSAPDRGPYNEQFF. The chain uses TRBV29-1 and TRBJ2-1, with 10 bases matching TRBD1. Trimming took 7 bases from V and 4 from J; bases not matched to a gene: 7. This CDR3 comprises 14 residues. Germline values: CDR1 SQVTM, CDR2 ANQGSEA.

CDR3 coding DNA: TGTGCCAGCAGCTTGCCTCTACTTTCCGGGGCCGACCAAGAGACCCAGTACTTC. It is translated as CASSLPLLSGADQETQYF. The rearrangement links TRBV5-5 to TRBJ2-5, with D perhaps being TRBD1 or TRBD2 (5 bases each). V was pared by 1 base and J by 0 bases, with 19 bases between. The CDR3 contains 18 residues. CDR1 SGHKS and CDR2 YYEKEE come from the germline V gene (reference sequence).

This clonotype was detected a few times. The chain joins TRBV20-1 to TRBJ1-5; a possible D gene is TRBD1 (5 bases). V was trimmed by 5 bases and J by 4 bases, leaving 15 bases between them. This CDR3 comprises 14 residues. CDR1 DFQATT and CDR2 SNEGSKA come from the germline V gene (reference sequence). In DNA form, the CDR3 reads TGCAGTGCTGTGGCTAGCAGGGTAAATCAGCCCCAGCATTTT. Amino acid sequence: CSAVASRVNQPQHF.

V gene TRBV10-2 combines with J gene TRBJ2-1; D call uncertain. This CDR3 has 15 residues. V was cut by 8 bases and J by 5 bases, with 19 bases left in between. The germline CDR1 and CDR2 sequences are WSHSY and SAAADI. DNA for the CDR3: TGCGCCAGCTCCGCCCCGGGTACAGTAAACAATGAGCAGTTCTTC. This codes for CASSAPGTVNNEQFF.

J is TRBJ2-6 and V is TRBV20-1; D not certain. Trimming stripped 3 bases from V and 8 bases from J, with 20 bases between. From germline, CDR1 is DFQATT and CDR2 SNEGSKA (reference sequence). The CDR3 loop spans 16 amino acids. The DNA of the CDR3 is TGCAGTGCTAGTTCCGTTCATAAGGGTTGGACCAACGTCCTGACTTTC. This codes for CSASSVHKGWTNVLTF.

This clonotype was seen ten or more times. The rearrangement links TRBV5-5 to TRBJ1-1; D unresolved. Looked up from germline, CDR1 is SGHKS and CDR2 is YYEKEE (reference sequence). The CDR3 sequence is 14 residues long. V was clipped by 4 bases and J by 7 bases, with 17 bases between them. This CDR3 is CASSPLSRFSEAFF. The CDR3, as DNA: TGTGCCAGCAGCCCGCTCTCGAGATTTAGTGAAGCTTTCTTT.

This clonotype was recorded at least ten times. The rearrangement joins TRBV11-1 to TRBJ2-1; D uncertain. Germline CDR1 reads SGHAT; CDR2 reads FQDESV (reference sequence). Trimming took off 5 bases at V and 8 bases at J, with 16 bases between the two ends. The CDR3 is made up of 14 amino acids. The CDR3 region is CASSPIILGDEQFF. CDR3 DNA sequence: TGTGCCAGCAGCCCAATAATCTTAGGCGATGAGCAGTTCTTC.

This clonotype was recorded many times. The rearrangement joins TRBV20-1 to TRBJ1-2, with D unclear. This CDR3 has 12 amino acids. V lost 3 bases and J lost 5, with 10 bases in between. CDR1 and CDR2 (germline): DFQATT, SNEGSKA (reference sequence). For the CDR3, the DNA is TGCAGTGCTAGCGTGGGCTTTTATGGCTACACCTTC. It translates to CSASVGFYGYTF.

Concerning this clonotype: Here the CDR3 omits its conserved ending phenylalanine or tryptophan, so a read error is the likely source. The chain joins TRBV7-3 to TRBJ1-2, with D possibly TRBD1 on 5 matching bases. This CDR3 is built from 13 residues. V shed 0 bases and J shed 3 bases, with 5 bases lying between them. CDR1 is SGHTA, CDR2 FQGTGA, per germline. The CDR3 nucleotides read TGTGCCAGCAGCTTAACAGGGGACTATGGCTACACCCTC. Its translation is CASSLTGDYGYTL.

The CDR3 sequence is CASSEVLGRSDTQYF. DNA for the CDR3: TGTGCCAGCAGCGAAGTTCTAGGGAGGTCAGATACGCAGTATTTT. The chain couples TRBV7-3 to TRBJ2-3, with D perhaps matching TRBD2 (6 bases). The V end was cut by 5 bases, the J end by 4 bases, with 16 bases between. The germline gives CDR1 SGHTA, CDR2 FQGTGA. The CDR3 contains 15 residues.

In this sample, this clonotype turned up many times. This chain links TRBV5-1 with TRBJ1-1, with D perhaps TRBD1 (6 bases). The V and J ends lost 3 bases and 4 bases respectively, with 16 bases between them. Per germline, CDR1 SGHRS and CDR2 YFSETQ. This CDR3 spans 15 amino acids. The CDR3 sequence is CASSSNRVSATEAFF. The CDR3 DNA is TGCGCCAGCAGCTCCAACAGGGTCTCGGCCACTGAAGCTTTCTTT.

In its sample, this clonotype was seen many times. This chain links TRBV7-2 with TRBJ2-4; 8 nucleotides align to TRBD2. Losses at the gene ends were 3 bases for V and 0 bases for J; bases not matched to a gene: 13. The CDR3 loop spans 19 amino acids. Germline loops: CDR1 SGHTA, CDR2 FQGNSA. The CDR3 region has the DNA TGTGCCAGCAGCTTGGGACGGTGGGGCGGGGGGTCAGCCAAAAACATTCAGTACTTC. It encodes CASSLGRWGGGSAKNIQYF.